This T cell receptor beta chain emerged from a study of cytomegalovirus exposure and HLA in healthy donors (dated by TCRdb to 2015 to 2018). About the study as a whole: In an earlier analysis of under 750 of the donors, less than 350 Gb of sequence data and 90 million to 120 million unique TCR beta sequences from 150 million to 200 million T cells were reported. About 300 gigabases of sequencing data and around 85 million unique TCR sequences made up an early release that covered approximately 620 HLA-typed donors. Of the 398 genotyped donors, roughly 85% fell in the genetic ancestry cluster associated with self-reported Caucasian donors. The study was designed to test whether signatures of past pathogen exposure could be identified by cataloging public T cell receptors. The study used immunosequencing to profile the T cell repertoires of under 700 subjects and linked those repertoires to cytomegalovirus serostatus. In addition to the first cohort of 666 subjects, a separate validation cohort of 100 to 150 different subjects was used. To predict cytomegalovirus infection status, the study combined high-throughput TCR immunosequencing, statistical association of individual TCRs with disease status, and machine learning. A later analysis re-examined previously published TCR beta repertoires from over 500 donors and added high-resolution HLA genotyping to investigate patterns of TCR occurrence. The later analysis used no new phenotypic data to find candidate immune exposures, relying instead on TCR beta sequences and their occurrence across donors. To decide whether each TCR beta V gene segment behaved as functional or pseudogenic, an earlier analysis of some 600 of the donors relied on high-throughput TCR beta sequencing. Donor age, sex, ethnicity and CMV serostatus were compiled alongside the repertoire data. A later genetic analysis used genome-wide SNP genotypes for about three fifths of the roughly 700 donors, treating that subset as a discovery cohort. Every repertoire in the discovery cohort had been generated on one and the same sequencing platform. HLA typing covered class I and class II loci at four-digit resolution. Typing coverage varied by locus: roughly 629-640 donors for A, B, C, DRB1 and DQB1; under 550 for DQA1; about 590 for DPA1; around 450 for DPB1. Roughly 5 DR-DQ haplotypes were treated as single units for association and clustering because of strong linkage in the cohort. On average, about 200,000 unique TCR beta nucleotide sequences were sequenced per donor among about 400 genotyped donors of the cohort, with 15% to 20% of those sequences being non-productive. Paper-wide results and their limitations: A later analysis reported that several top co-occurrence clusters appeared linked to parvovirus B19, influenza, CMV and Epstein-Barr virus. In a later genetic analysis, fewer N-insertions in productive TCRs were reported among donors in an Asian-associated ancestry cluster than the approximately 630-donor mean. The classifier was reported to diagnose cytomegalovirus status with high specificity and sensitivity in both the original and validation cohorts. In a later analysis, HLA-associated TCR beta chains showed more clonal expansion and lower generation probabilities than non-associated chains that were equally common. An earlier analysis of roughly 570 of the donors showed that most TCR beta V segments appeared in productive rearrangements either about 87% or about 30% of the time, which broadly matched IMGT annotations. This cohort had only TCR beta chains sequenced, and the lack of alpha or paired-chain data limited which features could be detected. The authors suggested that the approach could potentially be extended to other disease states and immunological phenotypes. According to a later analysis, TCR association rates differed among HLA loci, with DRB1 alleles showing the most associated TCRs and HLA-C alleles showing the fewest. Presence/absence analyses assumed roughly uniform sequencing depth across donors, an assumption that may not hold. The study gave a list of 150 to 200 TCR beta chains associated with cytomegalovirus. In a later genetic analysis, a missense DCLRE1C variant was associated with V-gene and J-gene trimming of TCR beta chains, and the association was replicated in an independent cohort. A cluster of highly shared sequence variants was judged likely to represent a technical artifact of the sequencing pipeline. A few of the identified cytomegalovirus-associated TCR beta chains were confirmed in vitro to be specific for cytomegalovirus antigens. Because the 87-base-pair reads could not distinguish some IMGT-functional V segments, including TRBV6-2 and TRBV6-3, those segments were excluded. A further reported finding was that TCR beta sequences accurately predicted the HLA-A and HLA-B alleles for most subjects in the first cohort. Immune exposure information for the cohort was limited to CMV serostatus. A later analysis found that most CMV-associated TCR beta chains appeared HLA-restricted, with HLA associations seemingly driven largely by CMV exposure. Specific HLA alleles were associated with 18,000 or so TCR beta sequences at a false discovery rate of 0.05 in a later analysis. Because counts were too low, roughly 16 rarely observed V segments, including chromosome 9 orphons, were excluded from the earlier analysis of around 590 of the donors. While some public TCRs were present in many individuals, most TCR sequences turned up only very rarely across donors. HLA typing was unavailable for some donors at each locus, so association tests used only the typed subset. Correlated functional status among segregating V segments might reflect linkage disequilibrium, but an unknown experimental factor could not be ruled out. When HLA alleles, especially DR and DQ, strongly co-occurred, TCR associations were difficult to assign to individual alleles.

From cysteine to phenylalanine, the CDR3 is 17 amino acids long. Solely the CDR3 DNA is kept, with 51 bases framed from the first base. CDR1 and CDR2 were assigned from the germline V gene (reference sequence) as SEHNR and FQNEAQ. The protocol used for the library was the immunoSEQ multiplex PCR assay. For the multiplex PCR, a mixture combining 60 forward primers for TCR Vbeta segments and 13 reverse primers for TCR Jbeta segments was used. A multiplex PCR assay on genomic DNA amplified the CDR3 region of rearranged TCR beta genes. The amplified TCR beta libraries were sequenced on the Illumina HiSeq System as 87-base-pair reads. As for the original processing: In a later analysis, some 80 million unique TCR beta chains were counted across the approximately 670 repertoires, and approximately 11 million of these chains were shared by at least two donors. Raw reads were error-corrected and collapsed into unique sequences with a nearest-neighbor algorithm that merged closely related sequences to remove PCR and sequencing errors. CDR3 sequences were aligned to IMGT reference sequences to assign V, D and J gene segments. For a sequence to be retained, a match of at least six nucleotides was required to both a V gene segment and a J gene segment. A rearrangement was called productive if the CDR3 had no stop codons and remained in frame with V and J, and every other rearrangement was called non-productive. CDR3 was defined according to IMGT convention as the region running from the second conserved V-encoded cysteine to the conserved J-encoded phenylalanine. The earlier analysis of about 570 of the donors excluded any sequence lacking an unambiguous match to a single V gene segment. An earlier analysis of several hundred of the donors called V segments functional above 56.7% productive rearrangements and segregating when the between-donor standard deviation exceeded 5%. A statistical classification framework was developed to diagnose cytomegalovirus status using the catalog of TCR beta chain sequences. A later analysis assigned V and J genes by comparing TCR nucleotide sequences with IMGT/GENE-DB human TR gene sequences. In a later analysis, CDR3 sequences and most-parsimonious VDJ recombination scenarios were assigned using the TCRdist pipeline. In a later analysis, every TCR beta chain was defined by the combination of its CDR3 amino acid sequence and its V-gene family, and reads without a unique V-gene family were dropped. To address suspected cross-contamination and a sequencing artifact, a later analysis removed under 600 highly shared, low-generation-probability nucleotide sequences. In a later analysis, a clonal expansion index for each public chain was calculated from normalized within-repertoire ranks of inferred template counts. A later analysis computed generation probabilities with a VDJ recombination model fitted to out-of-frame rearrangements, and checked the results against IGoR. In a later analysis, TCR-TCR, TCR-HLA and TCR-CMV co-occurrence was scored with hypergeometric tests, and a repertoire-size bias correction was applied to TCR pairs. In a later analysis, false discovery rates were estimated by permuting HLA or CMV assignments 20 times. A later analysis grouped co-occurring TCRs with DBSCAN, adding TCRdist sequence similarity when clustering within HLA-allele-positive subsets. Repertoires with fewer than 30,000 or more than 120,000 public chains, plus five repertoires with anomalous nucleotide sharing, were excluded from co-occurrence clustering. TCRdb mirrors the immuneACCESS table, restricted to in-frame sequences. Some clones are absent from its copies; in checked studies, under half trace to an unresolved V gene, and the reason for the others is unknown. V, J and clone size derive from that table, while D and trimming were established from the DNA sequence. Within this sample are 170,000 or so clones, with approximately 84% of them counted one time only. Of the sample, more than 4% falls within the top ten clones.

Points on this clone: The clone's antigen remains unknown. The junction departs from germline at one end; a sequencing error may be responsible. Other DNA sequences in this specimen translate into the identical CDR3.

The cohort was made up of several hundred healthy bone marrow donors. At the time of sampling, every cohort member was nominally healthy, though immune exposures that went unrecorded were likely present. The donor tested CMV seropositive, placing the donor among the approximately 290 seropositive members of the cohort. Each donor provided a peripheral blood sample, and peripheral blood mononuclear cells were used for TCR beta sequencing. Genomic DNA was extracted from the blood cell samples with the Qiagen DNeasy Blood Extraction Kit. The TCR sequence derives from a girl under 18 in good health and CMV-seropositive. The chain joins TRBV7-9 to TRBJ1-2, with TRBD1 matching 7 junction bases. Sequences were obtained from PBMCs. Here is the DNA: TGCGCCAGCAGCTCCGGAGGAGGGGGCGCGGGTATACATGGCTACACCTTC. Its protein product is CASSSGGGGAGIHGYTF. The variable domain in full, with residues beyond the CDR3 obtained from the reference TRBV7-9 and TRBJ1-2 genes, is DTGVSQNPRHKITKRGQNVTFRCDPISEHNRLYWYRQTLGQGPEFLTYFQNEAQLEKSRLLSDRFSAERPKGSFSTLEIQRTEQGDSAMYLCASSSGGGGAGIHGYTFGSGTRLTVV.